These T cell receptor beta chains were read from a single sample in a study of read filtering for tumor transcriptome and immune sequencing. Each CDR3 protein gets one entry after TCRdb re-called the reads with MiXCR. The sample carries about 130,000 distinct CDR3 sequences, around 13% recorded once. Sequenced input: a population of CD138-negative cells sorted from bone marrow. The receptors shown here come from a donor at least 40 years old with multiple myeloma. The CDR3 runs from the conserved cysteine through the conserved F or W. The D gene is left open where the match is weak. A row's size may be missing; if present it is once, few, many or a size class.

j_gene | v_gene | abundance | d_gene | CDR3aa | CDR3nt
TRBJ2-5 | TRBV4-1 | many | TRBD2 | CASSPQGGRGGETQYF | TGCGCCAGCAGCCCCCAGGGCGGGAGAGGAGGGGAGACCCAGTACTTC
TRBJ2-1 | TRBV20-1 | many | NA | CSVTKIRYNEQFF | TGCAGTGTTACGAAGATCCGATACAATGAGCAGTTCTTC
TRBJ1-3 | TRBV7-3 | few | NA | CASSLGPFSGNTIYF | TGTGCCAGCAGCTTAGGACCGTTCTCTGGAAACACCATATATTTT
TRBJ2-1 | TRBV3-1 | many | NA | CASSQSHVQFF | TGTGCCAGCAGCCAAAGCCATGTGCAGTTCTTC
TRBJ1-2 | TRBV5-1 | few | TRBD1 | CASSEGVSRDSGYTF | TGCGCCAGCAGCGAGGGGGTTTCAAGGGACAGTGGCTACACCTTC
TRBJ1-1 | TRBV6-5 | many | NA | CASSYSTGFANTEAFF | TGTGCCAGCAGTTACTCTACAGGGTTCGCGAACACTGAAGCTTTCTTT
TRBJ2-7 | TRBV6-6 | many | NA | CASSSGLKVYEQYF | TGTGCCAGCAGTTCGGGCTTAAAAGTCTACGAGCAGTACTTC
TRBJ1-4 | TRBV7-9 | many | TRBD1 | CASSQATGNPHEKLFF | TGTGCCAGCAGCCAGGCGACAGGGAACCCCCACGAAAAACTGTTTTTT
TRBJ1-6 | TRBV7-8 | many | TRBD1 | CASSLGGTANSPLHF | TGTGCCAGCAGCTTAGGTGGGACAGCAAATTCACCCCTCCACTTT
TRBJ2-2 | TRBV3-1 | NA | TRBD2 | CASSPRFGRAAGELFF | TGTGCCAGCAGCCCTCGCTTCGGGAGGGCCGCCGGGGAGCTGTTTTTT
TRBJ2-7 | TRBV6-6 | many | NA | CASSWDGYEQYF | TGTGCCAGCAGTTGGGACGGCTACGAGCAGTACTTC
TRBJ1-4 | TRBV28 | many | NA | CASSSAPGDSFNEKLFF | TGTGCCAGCAGTTCAGCCCCCGGGGATTCTTTTAATGAAAAACTGTTTTTT
TRBJ2-1 | TRBV7-6 | many | TRBD2 | CASSHLAGAVNEQFF | TGTGCCAGCAGCCATCTAGCGGGAGCGGTCAATGAGCAGTTCTTC
TRBJ2-2 | TRBV7-2 | many | TRBD2 | CASSWAGGANTGELFF | TGTGCCAGCAGCTGGGCGGGAGGGGCGAACACCGGGGAGCTGTTTTTT
TRBJ1-6 | TRBV12-3/TRBV12-4 | few | NA | CASRASGAINSPLHF | TGTGCCAGCAGAGCTTCCGGAGCCATTAATTCACCCCTCCACTTT
TRBJ1-2 | TRBV6-1 | few | TRBD1 | CASSEGQGDHGYTF | TGTGCCAGCAGTGAGGGACAGGGCGACCATGGCTACACCTTC
TRBJ2-3 | TRBV2 | many | TRBD2 | CASSEERGAGDTQYF | TGTGCCAGCAGTGAAGAGCGGGGGGCCGGAGATACGCAGTATTTT
TRBJ2-1 | TRBV29-1 | many | TRBD2 | CSVEERLAGTEF | TGCAGCGTTGAAGAGCGACTAGCGGGGACGGAGTTC
TRBJ1-2 | TRBV12-3/TRBV12-4 | many | NA | CASSFWGVHGYTF | TGTGCCAGCAGTTTTTGGGGGGTCCATGGCTACACCTTC
TRBJ1-1 | TRBV15 | many | NA | CATSRDWQGMGYTEAFF | TGTGCCACCAGCAGAGATTGGCAGGGAATGGGCTACACTGAAGCTTTCTTT
TRBJ2-1 | TRBV19 | many | NA | CASSIVQGEGHEQFF | TGTGCCAGTAGTATAGTTCAGGGGGAGGGCCATGAGCAGTTCTTC
TRBJ2-7 | TRBV5-1 | NA | NA | CASSLYGAYEQYF | TGCGCCAGCAGCTTGTACGGCGCCTACGAGCAGTACTTC